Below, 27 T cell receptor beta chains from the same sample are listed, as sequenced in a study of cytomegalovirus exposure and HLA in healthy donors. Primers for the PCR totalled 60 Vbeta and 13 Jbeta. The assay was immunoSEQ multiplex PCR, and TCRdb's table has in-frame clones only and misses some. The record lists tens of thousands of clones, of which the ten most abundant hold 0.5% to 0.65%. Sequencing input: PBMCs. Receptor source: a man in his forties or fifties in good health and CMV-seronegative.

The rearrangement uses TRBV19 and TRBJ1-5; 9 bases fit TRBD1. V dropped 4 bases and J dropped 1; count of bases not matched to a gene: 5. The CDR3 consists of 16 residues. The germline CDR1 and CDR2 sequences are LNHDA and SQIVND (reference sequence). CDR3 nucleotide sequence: TGTGCCAGTAGTACCCGGACAGGGGTCAGCAATCAGCCCCAGCATTTT. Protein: CASSTRTGVSNQPQHF. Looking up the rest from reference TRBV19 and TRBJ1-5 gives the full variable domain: DGGITQSPKYLFRKEGQNVTLSCEQNLNHDAMYWYRQDPGQGLRLIYYSQIVNDFQKGDIAEGYSVSREKKESFPLTVTSAQKNPTAFYLCASSTRTGVSNQPQHFGDGTRLSIL.

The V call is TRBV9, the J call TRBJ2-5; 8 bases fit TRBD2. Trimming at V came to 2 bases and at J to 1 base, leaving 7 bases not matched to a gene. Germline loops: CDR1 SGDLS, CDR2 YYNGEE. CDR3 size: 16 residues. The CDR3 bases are TGTGCCAGCAGCGTTATGGGTAGCGGGGTCCAAGAGACCCAGTACTTC. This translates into CASSVMGSGVQETQYF.

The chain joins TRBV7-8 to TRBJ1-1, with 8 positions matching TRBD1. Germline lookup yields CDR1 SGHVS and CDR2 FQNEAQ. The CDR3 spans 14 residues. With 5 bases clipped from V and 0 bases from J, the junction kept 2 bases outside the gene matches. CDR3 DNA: TGTGCCAGCAGCCCGGACAGGGTGAACACTGAAGCTTTCTTT. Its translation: CASSPDRVNTEAFF. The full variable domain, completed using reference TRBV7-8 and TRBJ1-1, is GAGVSQSPRYKVAKRGQDVALRCDPISGHVSLFWYQQALGQGPEFLTYFQNEAQLDKSGLPSDRFFAERPEGSVSTLKIQRTQQEDSAVYLCASSPDRVNTEAFFGQGTRLTVV.

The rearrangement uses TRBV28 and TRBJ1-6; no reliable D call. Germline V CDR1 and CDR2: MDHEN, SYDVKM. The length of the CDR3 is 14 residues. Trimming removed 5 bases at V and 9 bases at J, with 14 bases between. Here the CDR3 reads CASSGQRIFSPLHF. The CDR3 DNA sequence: TGTGCCAGCAGTGGGCAACGGATATTTTCACCCCTCCACTTT.

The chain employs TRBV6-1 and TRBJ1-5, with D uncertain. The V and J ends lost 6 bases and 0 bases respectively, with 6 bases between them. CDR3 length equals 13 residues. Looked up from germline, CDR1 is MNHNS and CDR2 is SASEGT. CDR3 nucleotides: TGTGCCAGCAGAGAGGATAGCAATCAGCCCCAGCATTTT. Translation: CASREDSNQPQHF.

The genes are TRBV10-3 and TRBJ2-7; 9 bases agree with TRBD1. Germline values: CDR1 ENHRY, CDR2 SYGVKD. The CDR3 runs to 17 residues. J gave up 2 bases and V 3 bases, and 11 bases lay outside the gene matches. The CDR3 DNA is TGTGCCATCAGTGAATACCCCCCGGGACAGGGTCCCTACGAGCAGTACTTC. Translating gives CAISEYPPGQGPYEQYF.

The CDR3 nucleotides are TGTGCCAGCAGTCGACTAGCTTCCCTCGATACGCAGTATTTT. This encodes CASSRLASLDTQYF. The chain carries TRBV6-1 and TRBJ2-3; 7 bases match TRBD2. There are 14 residues in the CDR3. With V trimmed by 5 bases and J by 6 bases, 8 bases remained unmatched. CDR1 and CDR2 (germline): MNHNS, SASEGT.

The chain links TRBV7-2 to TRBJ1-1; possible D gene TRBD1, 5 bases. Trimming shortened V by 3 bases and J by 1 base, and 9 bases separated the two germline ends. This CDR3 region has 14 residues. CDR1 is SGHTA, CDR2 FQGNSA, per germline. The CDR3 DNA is TGTGCCAGCAGCTTGTGGACACGGAACACTGAAGCTTTCTTT. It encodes CASSLWTRNTEAFF.

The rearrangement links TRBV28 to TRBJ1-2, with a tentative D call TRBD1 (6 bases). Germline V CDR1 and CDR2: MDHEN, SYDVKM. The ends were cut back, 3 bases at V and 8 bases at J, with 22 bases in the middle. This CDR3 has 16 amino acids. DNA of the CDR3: TGTGCCAGCAGTTTCCAGTTCCAGGGACATGATAAAGGCTACACCTTC. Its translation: CASSFQFQGHDKGYTF.

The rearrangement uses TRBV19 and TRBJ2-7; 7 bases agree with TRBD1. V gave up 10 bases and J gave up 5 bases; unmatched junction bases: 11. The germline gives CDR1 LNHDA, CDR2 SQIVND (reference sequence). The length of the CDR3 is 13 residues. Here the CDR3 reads CATSRQGFHEQYF. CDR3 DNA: TGTGCCACTTCGCGACAGGGTTTCCACGAGCAGTACTTC. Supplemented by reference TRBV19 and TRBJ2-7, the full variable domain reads DGGITQSPKYLFRKEGQNVTLSCEQNLNHDAMYWYRQDPGQGLRLIYYSQIVNDFQKGDIAEGYSVSREKKESFPLTVTSAQKNPTAFYLCATSRQGFHEQYFGPGTRLTVT.

CDR3 loop: CASRSGDTTNEKLFF. The DNA of the CDR3 is TGCGCCAGCAGGTCCGGGGACACAACTAATGAAAAACTGTTTTTT. J is TRBJ1-4 and V is TRBV5-1, with a tentative D call TRBD1 (6 bases). The CDR3 sequence is 15 residues long. V was shortened by 5 bases and J by 0 bases, with 11 bases between the two germline ends. Germline CDR1 reads SGHRS; CDR2 reads YFSETQ.

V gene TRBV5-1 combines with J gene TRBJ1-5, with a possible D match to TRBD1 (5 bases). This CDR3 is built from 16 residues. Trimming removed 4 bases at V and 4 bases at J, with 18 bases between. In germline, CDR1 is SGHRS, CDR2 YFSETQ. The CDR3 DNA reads TGCGCCAGCAGCCCCGGACATTTGGGGGGGAATCAGCCCCAGCATTTT. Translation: CASSPGHLGGNQPQHF.

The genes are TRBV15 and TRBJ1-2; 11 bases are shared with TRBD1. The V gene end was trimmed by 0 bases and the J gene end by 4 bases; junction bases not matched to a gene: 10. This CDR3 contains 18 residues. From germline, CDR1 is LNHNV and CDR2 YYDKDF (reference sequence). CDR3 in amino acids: CATSREGGTGGLSYGYTF. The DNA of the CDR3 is TGTGCCACCAGCAGAGAAGGTGGGACAGGGGGTCTCAGCTATGGCTACACCTTC.

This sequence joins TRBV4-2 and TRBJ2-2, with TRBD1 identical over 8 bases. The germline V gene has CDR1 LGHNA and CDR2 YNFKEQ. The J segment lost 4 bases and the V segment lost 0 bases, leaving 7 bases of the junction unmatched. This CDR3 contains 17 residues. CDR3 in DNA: TGTGCCAGCAGCCAAGACCGGGACAGGAGTGTCACCGGGGAGCTGTTTTTT. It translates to CASSQDRDRSVTGELFF.

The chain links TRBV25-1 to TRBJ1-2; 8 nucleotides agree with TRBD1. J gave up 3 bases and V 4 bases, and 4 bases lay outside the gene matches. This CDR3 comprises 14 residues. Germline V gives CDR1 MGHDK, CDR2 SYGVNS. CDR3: CASSGQGAHYGYTF. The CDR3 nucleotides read TGTGCCAGCAGTGGTCAGGGGGCTCACTATGGCTACACCTTC.

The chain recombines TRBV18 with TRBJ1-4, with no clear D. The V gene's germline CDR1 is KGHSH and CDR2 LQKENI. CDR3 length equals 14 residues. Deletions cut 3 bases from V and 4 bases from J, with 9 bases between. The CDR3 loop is CASSPQADNEKLFF. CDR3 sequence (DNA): TGTGCCAGCTCACCTCAGGCTGATAATGAAAAACTGTTTTTT. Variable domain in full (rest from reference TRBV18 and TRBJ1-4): NAGVMQNPRHLVRRRGQEARLRCSPMKGHSHVYWYRQLPEEGLKFMVYLQKENIIDESGMPKERFSAEFPKEGPSILRIQQVVRGDSAAYFCASSPQADNEKLFFGSGTQLSVL.

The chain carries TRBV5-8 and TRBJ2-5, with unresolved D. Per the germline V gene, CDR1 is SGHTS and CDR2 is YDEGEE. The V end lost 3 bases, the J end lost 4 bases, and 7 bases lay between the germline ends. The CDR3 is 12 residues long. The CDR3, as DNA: TGTGCCAGCAGCTCCGCGAGAGAGACCCAGTACTTC. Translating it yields CASSSARETQYF.

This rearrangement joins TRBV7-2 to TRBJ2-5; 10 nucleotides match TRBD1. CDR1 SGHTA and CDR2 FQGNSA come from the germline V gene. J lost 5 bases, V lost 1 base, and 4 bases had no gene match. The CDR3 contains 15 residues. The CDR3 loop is CASSLVLGQGETQYF. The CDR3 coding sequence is TGTGCCAGCAGCTTAGTCTTGGGACAGGGGGAGACCCAGTACTTC. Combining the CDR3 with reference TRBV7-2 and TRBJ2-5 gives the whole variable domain GAGVSQSPSNKVTEKGKDVELRCDPISGHTALYWYRQSLGQGLEFLIYFQGNSAPDKSGLPSDRFSAERTGGSVSTLTIQRTQQEDSAVYLCASSLVLGQGETQYFGPGTRLLVL.

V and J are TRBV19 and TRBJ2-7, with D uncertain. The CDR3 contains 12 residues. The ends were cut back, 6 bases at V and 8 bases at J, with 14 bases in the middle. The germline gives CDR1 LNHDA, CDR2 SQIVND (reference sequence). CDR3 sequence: CASSQNPVKQYF. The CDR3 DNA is TGTGCCAGTAGCCAAAACCCGGTTAAGCAGTACTTC.

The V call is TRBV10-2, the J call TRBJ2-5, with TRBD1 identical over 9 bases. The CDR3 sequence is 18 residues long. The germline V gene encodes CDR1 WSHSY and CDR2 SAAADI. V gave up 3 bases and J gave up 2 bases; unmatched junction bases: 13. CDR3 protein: CASSEPGTGFSAQETQYF. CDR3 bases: TGCGCCAGCAGTGAACCCGGGACAGGGTTTAGTGCTCAAGAGACCCAGTACTTC.

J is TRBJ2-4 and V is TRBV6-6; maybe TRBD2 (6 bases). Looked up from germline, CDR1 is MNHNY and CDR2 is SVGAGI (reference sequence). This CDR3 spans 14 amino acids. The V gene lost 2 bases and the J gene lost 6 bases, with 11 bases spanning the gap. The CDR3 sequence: CASSYGVGGNIQYF. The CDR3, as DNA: TGTGCCAGCAGTTACGGGGTCGGGGGAAACATTCAGTACTTC.

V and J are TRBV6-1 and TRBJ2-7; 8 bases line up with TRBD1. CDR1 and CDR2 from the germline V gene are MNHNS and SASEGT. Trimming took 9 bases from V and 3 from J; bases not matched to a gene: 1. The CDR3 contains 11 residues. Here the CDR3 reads CASGQGYEQYF. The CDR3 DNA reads TGTGCCAGTGGACAGGGCTACGAGCAGTACTTC.

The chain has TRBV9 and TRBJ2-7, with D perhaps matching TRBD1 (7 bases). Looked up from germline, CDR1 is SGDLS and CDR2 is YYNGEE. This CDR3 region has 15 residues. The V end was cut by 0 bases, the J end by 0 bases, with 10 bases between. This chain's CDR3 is CASSVEEGASYEQYF. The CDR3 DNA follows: TGTGCCAGCAGCGTAGAGGAGGGGGCCTCCTACGAGCAGTACTTC. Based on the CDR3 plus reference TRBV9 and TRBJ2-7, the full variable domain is DSGVTQTPKHLITATGQRVTLRCSPRSGDLSVYWYQQSLDQGLQFLIQYYNGEERAKGNILERFSAQQFPDLHSELNLSSLELGDSALYFCASSVEEGASYEQYFGPGTRLTVT.

CDR3 sequence (DNA): TGTGCCAGCAGTTTCCCTGGGGCAGCCTACAATGAGCAGTTCTTC. Protein sequence: CASSFPGAAYNEQFF. This chain uses TRBV7-9 with TRBJ2-1; tentatively, D is TRBD1 (5 bases). V lost 6 bases to trimming and J lost 2 bases, with 14 bases between them. Germline assignment: CDR1 SEHNR and CDR2 FQNEAQ (reference sequence). The CDR3 contains 15 residues. The variable domain in full, completed from reference TRBV7-9 and TRBJ2-1, reads DTGVSQNPRHKITKRGQNVTFRCDPISEHNRLYWYRQTLGQGPEFLTYFQNEAQLEKSRLLSDRFSAERPKGSFSTLEIQRTEQGDSAMYLCASSFPGAAYNEQFFGPGTRLTVL.

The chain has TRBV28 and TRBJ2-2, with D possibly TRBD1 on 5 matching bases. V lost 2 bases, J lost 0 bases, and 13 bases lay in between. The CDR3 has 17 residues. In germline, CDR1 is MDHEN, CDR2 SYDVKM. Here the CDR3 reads CASSLDIGVSNTGELFF. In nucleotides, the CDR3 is TGTGCCAGCAGTTTAGACATAGGGGTCTCGAACACCGGGGAGCTGTTTTTT.

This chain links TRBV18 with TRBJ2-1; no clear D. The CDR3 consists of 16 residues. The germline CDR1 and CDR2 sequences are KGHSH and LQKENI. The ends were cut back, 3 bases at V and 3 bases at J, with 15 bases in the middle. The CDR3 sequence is CASSPNRYGYYNEQFF. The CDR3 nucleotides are TGTGCCAGCTCACCGAACCGGTACGGTTACTACAATGAGCAGTTCTTC.

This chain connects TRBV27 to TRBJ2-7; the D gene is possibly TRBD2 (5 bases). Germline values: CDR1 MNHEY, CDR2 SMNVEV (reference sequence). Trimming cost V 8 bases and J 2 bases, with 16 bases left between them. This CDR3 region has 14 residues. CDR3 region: CASQAAGETYEQYF. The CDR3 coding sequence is TGTGCCAGCCAAGCCGCCGGGGAAACCTACGAGCAGTACTTC.